This TCR beta chain is from a study of graft-versus-host responses after intestinal transplantation. Study summary: Grafts were multivisceral, liver-intestinal, or isolated intestinal. After anti-thymocyte globulin induction, recipients took tacrolimus and steroids for around three years.

On this clone: Its antigen is not known. It is unclear where the CDR3 begins or ends on the DNA, so no DNA is shown, and the CDR3 is as TCRdb lists it. This CDR3 is also generated by other DNA sequences in the sample.

A total of 16 residues make up the CDR3, ends included. CDR1 and CDR2 (germline): LNHDA, SQIVND (reference sequence). Broader study findings: Investigators detected GvH clones in recipient marrow, with some emerging earlier in ileum or blood. Early post-transplant HvG declines showed an association with peak circulating GvH clone levels.

The method was immunoSEQ multiplex PCR; TCRdb's version includes in-frame clones alone and lacks a portion of them. This sample has 20,000 to 25,000 clones, with 94% found just once. V usage is TRBV19 and J usage is TRBJ1-6. The sequences come from PBMCs, collected 156 days after intestinal transplant. The sequence derives from a human patient who received an intestinal transplant, so some T cells may come from the graft donor. The CDR3 spells CASSIVAGGTFSPLHF.